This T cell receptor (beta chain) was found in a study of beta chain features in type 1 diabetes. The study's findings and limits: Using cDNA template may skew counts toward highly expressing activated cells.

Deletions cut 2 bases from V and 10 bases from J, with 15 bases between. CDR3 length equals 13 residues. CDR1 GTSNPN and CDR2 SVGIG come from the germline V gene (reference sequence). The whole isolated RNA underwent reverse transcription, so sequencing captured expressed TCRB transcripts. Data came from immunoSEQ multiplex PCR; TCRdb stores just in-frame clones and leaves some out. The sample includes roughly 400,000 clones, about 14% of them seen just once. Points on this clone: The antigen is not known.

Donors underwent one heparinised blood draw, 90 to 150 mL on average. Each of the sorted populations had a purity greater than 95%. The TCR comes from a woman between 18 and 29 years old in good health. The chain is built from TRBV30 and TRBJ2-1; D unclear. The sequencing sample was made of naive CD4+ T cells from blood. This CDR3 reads CAWSSGGGWEQFF. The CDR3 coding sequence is TGTGCCTGGAGTAGTGGCGGTGGTTGGGAGCAGTTCTTC.